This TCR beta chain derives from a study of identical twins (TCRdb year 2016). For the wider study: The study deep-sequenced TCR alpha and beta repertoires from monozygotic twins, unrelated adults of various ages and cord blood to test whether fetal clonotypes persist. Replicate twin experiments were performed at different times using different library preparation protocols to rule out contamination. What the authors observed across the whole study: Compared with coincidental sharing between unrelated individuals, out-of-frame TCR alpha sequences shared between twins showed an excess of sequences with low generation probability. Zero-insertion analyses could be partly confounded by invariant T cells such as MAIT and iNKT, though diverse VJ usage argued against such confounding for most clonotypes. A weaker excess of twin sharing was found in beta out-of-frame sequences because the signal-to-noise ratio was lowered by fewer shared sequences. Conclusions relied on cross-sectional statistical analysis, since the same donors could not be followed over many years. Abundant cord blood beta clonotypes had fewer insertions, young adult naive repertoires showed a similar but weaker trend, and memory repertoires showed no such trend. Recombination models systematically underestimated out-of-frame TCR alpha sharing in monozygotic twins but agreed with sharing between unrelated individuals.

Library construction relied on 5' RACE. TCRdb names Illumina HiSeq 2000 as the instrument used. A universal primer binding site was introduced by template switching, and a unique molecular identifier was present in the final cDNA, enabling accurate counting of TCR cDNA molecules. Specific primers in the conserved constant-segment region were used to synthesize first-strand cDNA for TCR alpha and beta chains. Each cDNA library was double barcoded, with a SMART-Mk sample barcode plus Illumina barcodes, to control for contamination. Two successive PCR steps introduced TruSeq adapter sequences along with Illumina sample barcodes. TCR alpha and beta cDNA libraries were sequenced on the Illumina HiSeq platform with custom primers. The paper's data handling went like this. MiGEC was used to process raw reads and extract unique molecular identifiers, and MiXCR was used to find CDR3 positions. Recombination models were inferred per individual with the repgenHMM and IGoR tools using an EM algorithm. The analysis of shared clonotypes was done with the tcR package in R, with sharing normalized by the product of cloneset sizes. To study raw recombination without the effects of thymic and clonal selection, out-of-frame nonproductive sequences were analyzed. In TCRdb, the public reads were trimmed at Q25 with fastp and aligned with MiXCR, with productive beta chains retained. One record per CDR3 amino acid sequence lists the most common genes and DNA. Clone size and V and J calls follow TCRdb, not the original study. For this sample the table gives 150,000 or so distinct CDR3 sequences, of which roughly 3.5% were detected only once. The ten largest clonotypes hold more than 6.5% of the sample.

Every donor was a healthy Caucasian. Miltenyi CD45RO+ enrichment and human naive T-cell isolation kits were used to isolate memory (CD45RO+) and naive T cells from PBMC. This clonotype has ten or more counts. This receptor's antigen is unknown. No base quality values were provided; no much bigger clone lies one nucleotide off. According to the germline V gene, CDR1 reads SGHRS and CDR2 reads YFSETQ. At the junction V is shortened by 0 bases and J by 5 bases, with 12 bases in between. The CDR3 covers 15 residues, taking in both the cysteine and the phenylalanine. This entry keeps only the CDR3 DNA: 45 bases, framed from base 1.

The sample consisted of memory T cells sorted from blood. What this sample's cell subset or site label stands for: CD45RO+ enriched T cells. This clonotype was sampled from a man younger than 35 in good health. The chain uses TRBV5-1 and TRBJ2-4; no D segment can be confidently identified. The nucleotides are TGCGCCAGCAGCTTGGTAGGGCCGGCGGAAAACATTCAGTACTTC. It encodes CASSLVGPAENIQYF.